The entry below describes one T cell receptor (beta chain). Its antigen is as yet unknown. This entry belongs to a study of cytomegalovirus exposure and HLA in healthy donors. The study, taken as a whole, reports: The authors later found most CMV-associated TCR beta chains appeared HLA-restricted. Later on, an analysis tied 15,000 to 20,000 TCR beta sequences to HLA alleles at 0.05 false discovery rate. The authors enumerated roughly 160 TCR beta chains as linked to cytomegalovirus. When analyzed later, a missense DCLRE1C variant was found to be linked to TCR beta V- and J-gene trimming.

The PCR ran on 60 Vbeta and 13 Jbeta primers. The data were produced by immunoSEQ multiplex PCR, yet TCRdb's version contains in-frame clones alone and is incomplete. Of 150,000 to 170,000 clones listed, about 85% are singletons. V lost 7 bases and J lost 0, with 7 bases in between. Germline V lookup: CDR1 MNHNS, CDR2 SASEGT. The CDR3 is made up of 13 amino acids. The sequenced sample consisted of PBMCs. V and J are TRBV6-1 and TRBJ1-3; D is unresolved. The receptor was isolated from a young man in good health and CMV-seropositive. CDR3 region: CASTPSSGNTIYF. CDR3 coding DNA: TGTGCCAGCACCCCTTCCTCTGGAAACACCATATATTTT.